The T cell receptor beta chain described here comes from a study of siplizumab effects on memory and regulatory T cells. For this clone: Its antigen is as yet unknown.

Profiled with immunoSEQ multiplex PCR; TCRdb holds only in-frame clones, not every one. The sample holds around 99,000 clones, just over 90% seen once. CDR3 length: 16 residues. Germline values: CDR1 LGHNA, CDR2 YNFKEQ. The J segment lost 7 bases and the V segment lost 3 bases, leaving 10 bases of the junction unmatched. Study-wide findings and caveats: Naive T cells seemed more diverse than memory cells; they also seemed major alloresponse contributors.

The sequence came from a human donor in good health. The sequenced sample consisted of Tregs sorted from blood. This chain joins TRBV4-2 and TRBJ1-5; 9 positions agree with TRBD1. DNA for the CDR3: TGTGCCAGCAGCCATAAAAACAGGGGGCCGGACCAGCCCCAGCATTTT. Protein: CASSHKNRGPDQPQHF.